What follows are 7 T cell receptor beta chains derived from one specimen sequenced in a study of T cell changes during pregnancy in multiple sclerosis. The data were produced by immunoSEQ multiplex PCR, yet TCRdb's version contains in-frame clones alone and is incomplete. The sample includes some 37,000 clones, roughly 90% of them seen just once. The sample in question was CD8+ T cells from peripheral blood mononuclear cells, obtained in the third trimester of pregnancy. The receptor set was obtained from a female donor with multiple sclerosis, enrolled in a pregnancy study.

This clone was seen a few times. The genes are TRBV5-4 and TRBJ1-1; D is ambiguous. Germline assignment: CDR1 SGHNT and CDR2 YYREEE (reference sequence). The CDR3 runs to 13 residues. Trimming removed 10 bases from V and 2 bases from J, with 15 bases in between. CDR3 region: CAGEDGVNTEAFF. The CDR3, as DNA: TGTGCCGGAGAGGACGGGGTAAACACTGAAGCTTTCTTT.

Comments on this clone: One junction end does not reproduce the germline sequence, and a read error may be involved. The chain is built from TRBV20-1 and TRBJ1-1; tentatively, D is TRBD1 (6 bases). Germline CDR1 DFQATT, CDR2 SNEGSKA (reference sequence). The CDR3 consists of 9 residues. The DNA for the CDR3 is TGCAGTGCCAAAGGAGGGGGGGATTTT. Translation: CSAKGGGDF.

This clone was seen a few times. This chain joins TRBV4-1 and TRBJ1-1, with D perhaps matching TRBD1 (6 bases). Germline V gene lookup returns CDR1 MGHRA and CDR2 YSYEKL. CDR3 length: 14 amino acids. V dropped 5 bases and J dropped 1 base, with 11 bases sitting between them. The CDR3 loop reads CASSYRQENTEAFF. The CDR3 DNA is TGCGCCAGCAGCTACCGACAGGAGAACACTGAAGCTTTCTTT.

J is TRBJ1-2 and V is TRBV19; 7 bases align to TRBD1. J was trimmed by 4 bases and V by 10 bases; bases with no gene match: 36. The germline CDR1 and CDR2 sequences are LNHDA and SQIVND (reference sequence). The CDR3 contains 22 residues. The CDR3 DNA is TGTGCCACTCGGCGGAATGGGCGCGACGGTCCGGACAGGACACAAGGTTCCTATGGCTACACCTTC. Translated: CATRRNGRDGPDRTQGSYGYTF.

The rearrangement links TRBV4-3 to TRBJ1-3; tentative D call: TRBD1 (6 bases). Germline V gives CDR1 LGHNA, CDR2 YSLEER. Trimming shortened V by 0 bases and J by 3 bases, and 24 bases separated the two germline ends. This CDR3 has 20 residues. The CDR3 region is CASSQDRVGAQGTGGNTIYF. The CDR3 DNA follows: TGCGCCAGCAGCCAAGATCGAGTGGGGGCCCAGGGAACGGGTGGAAACACCATATATTTT.

The V and J genes are TRBV6-4 and TRBJ2-2; D is undetermined. Looked up from germline, CDR1 is MRHNA and CDR2 is SNTAGT. There are 13 residues in the CDR3. Trimming shortened V by 3 bases and J by 4 bases, and 6 bases separated the two germline ends. Here the CDR3 DNA reads TGTGCCAGCAGTGAGTCTAGCACCGGGGAGCTGTTTTTT. This encodes CASSESSTGELFF.

This clone was picked up a small number of times. The chain employs TRBV4-1 and TRBJ1-1, with D unclear. Germline loops: CDR1 MGHRA, CDR2 YSYEKL. Between the trimmed V and J ends, which lost 4 bases and 2 bases, there was a span of 17 bases. This CDR3 is built from 16 residues. CDR3 amino acids: CASSPSPEPQNTEAFF. CDR3 sequence (DNA): TGCGCCAGCAGCCCCTCCCCGGAGCCCCAAAACACTGAAGCTTTCTTT.